The entry that follows covers one T cell receptor (beta chain) sequence. Its cognate antigen is unknown. The data were taken from a study of siplizumab effects on memory and regulatory T cells. Assays were performed on about 97,000 TCR templates per sample. Method: immunoSEQ multiplex PCR; TCRdb's copy keeps in-frame clones and lacks some. Here the sample spans roughly 100,000 clones, around 90% being singletons. Overall study findings and caveats: Neither a naive nor a memory phenotype was assignable to roughly 75-96% of proliferating CD4+ or CD8+ clones. The study did not confirm that proliferating Tregs from siplizumab cultures were suppressive.

The sequence was obtained from a human donor in good health. Sequencing used non-Treg CD4+ T cells sorted from blood.

The DNA for the CDR3 is TGTGCCAGCAGCAAACGGGGGATCGGCACAGATACGCAGTATTTT. Translation gives CASSKRGIGTDTQYF. This chain joins TRBV7-3 and TRBJ2-3, with a weak D call TRBD2 (6 bases). From germline, CDR1 is SGHTA and CDR2 FQGTGA. The CDR3 covers 15 residues. V was pared by 5 bases and J by 1 base, with 13 bases between.